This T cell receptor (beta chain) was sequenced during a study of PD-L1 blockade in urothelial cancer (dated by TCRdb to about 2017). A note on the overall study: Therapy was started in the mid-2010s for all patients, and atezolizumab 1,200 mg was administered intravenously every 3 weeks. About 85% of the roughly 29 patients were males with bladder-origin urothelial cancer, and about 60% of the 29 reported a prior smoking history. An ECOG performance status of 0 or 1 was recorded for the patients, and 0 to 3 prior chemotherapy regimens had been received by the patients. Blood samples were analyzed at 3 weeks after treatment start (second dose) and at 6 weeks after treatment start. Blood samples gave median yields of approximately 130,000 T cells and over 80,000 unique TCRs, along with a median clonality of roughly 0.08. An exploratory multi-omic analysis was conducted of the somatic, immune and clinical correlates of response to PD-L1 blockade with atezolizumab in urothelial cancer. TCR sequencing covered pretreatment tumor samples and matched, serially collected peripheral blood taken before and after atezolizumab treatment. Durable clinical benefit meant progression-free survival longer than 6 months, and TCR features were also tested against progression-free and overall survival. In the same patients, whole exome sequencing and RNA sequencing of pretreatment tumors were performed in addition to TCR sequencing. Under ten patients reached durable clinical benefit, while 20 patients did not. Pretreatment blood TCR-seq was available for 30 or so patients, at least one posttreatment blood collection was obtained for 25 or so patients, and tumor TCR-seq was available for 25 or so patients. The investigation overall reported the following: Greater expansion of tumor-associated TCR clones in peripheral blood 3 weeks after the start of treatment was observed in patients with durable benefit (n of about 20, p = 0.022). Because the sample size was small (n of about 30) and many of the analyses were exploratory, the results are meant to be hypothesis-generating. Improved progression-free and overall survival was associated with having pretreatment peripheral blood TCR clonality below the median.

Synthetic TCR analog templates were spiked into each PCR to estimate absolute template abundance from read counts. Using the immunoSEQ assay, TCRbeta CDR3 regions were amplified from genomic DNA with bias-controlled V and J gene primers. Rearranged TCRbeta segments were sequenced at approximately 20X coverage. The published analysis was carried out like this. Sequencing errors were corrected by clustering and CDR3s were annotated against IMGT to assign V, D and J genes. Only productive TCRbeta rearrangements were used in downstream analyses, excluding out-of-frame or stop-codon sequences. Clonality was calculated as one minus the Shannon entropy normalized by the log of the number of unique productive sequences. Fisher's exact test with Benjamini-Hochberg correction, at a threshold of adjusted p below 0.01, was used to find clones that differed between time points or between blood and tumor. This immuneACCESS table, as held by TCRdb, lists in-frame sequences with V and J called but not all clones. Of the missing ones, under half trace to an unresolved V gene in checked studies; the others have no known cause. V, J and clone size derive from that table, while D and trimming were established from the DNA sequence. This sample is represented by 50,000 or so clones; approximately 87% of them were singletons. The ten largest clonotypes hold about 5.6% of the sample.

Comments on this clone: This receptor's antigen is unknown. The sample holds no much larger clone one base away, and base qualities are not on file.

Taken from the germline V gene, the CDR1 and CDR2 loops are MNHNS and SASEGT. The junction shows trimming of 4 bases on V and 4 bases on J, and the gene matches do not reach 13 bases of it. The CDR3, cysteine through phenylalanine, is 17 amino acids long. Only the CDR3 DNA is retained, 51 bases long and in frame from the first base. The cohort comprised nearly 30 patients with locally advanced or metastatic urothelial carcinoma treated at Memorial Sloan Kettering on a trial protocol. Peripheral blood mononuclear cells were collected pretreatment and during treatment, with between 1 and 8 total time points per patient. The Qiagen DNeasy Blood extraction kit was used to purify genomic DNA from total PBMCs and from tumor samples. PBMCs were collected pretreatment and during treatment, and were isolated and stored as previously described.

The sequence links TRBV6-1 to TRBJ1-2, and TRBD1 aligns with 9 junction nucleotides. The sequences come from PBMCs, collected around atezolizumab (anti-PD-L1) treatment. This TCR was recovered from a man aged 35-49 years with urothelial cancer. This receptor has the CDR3 CASSGAGSGQGSYGYTF. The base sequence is TGTGCCAGCAGTGGCGCCGGATCAGGACAGGGGAGCTATGGCTACACCTTC.